What follows are 27 T cell receptor beta chains derived from one specimen sequenced in a study of human T cells and chemical hapten exposure. Each CDR3 protein gets one entry after TCRdb re-called the RACE reads with MiXCR. The sample lists tens of thousands of distinct CDR3 sequences; 9.5% to 15% were seen once. Time point meaning: patch test 3, about 24 weeks after DPC sensitization. Stated treatment: therapeutic diphenylcyclopropenone sensitization with weekly scalp DPC. The sequences come from whole blood, collected in connection with sensitization to the hapten diphenylcyclopropenone (DPC). These receptors were collected from a man aged 25 to 45 with alopecia areata. Some clones in this sample may be carry-over from other donors' samples.

The chain uses TRBV12-3 or TRBV12-4 and TRBJ1-1; tentative D call: TRBD1 (6 bases). The V and J ends lost 7 bases and 4 bases respectively, with 7 bases between them. The CDR3 is 11 amino acids. The CDR3 bases are TGTGCCAGCACCAGGGGCACTGAAGCTTTCTTT. Translation: CASTRGTEAFF.

The chain recombines TRBV7-9 with TRBJ2-7, with D perhaps TRBD2 (6 bases). This CDR3 has 15 amino acids. The germline V and J ends were trimmed by 3 bases and 2 bases, with 14 bases remaining between them. Germline CDR1 SEHNR, CDR2 FQNEAQ (reference sequence). DNA of the CDR3: TGTGCCAGCAGCTTCCAGGGAGGAGGGACCTACGAGCAGTACTTC. It codes for CASSFQGGGTYEQYF.

The rearrangement uses TRBV5-1 and TRBJ1-1; a possible D gene is TRBD1 (6 bases). The CDR3 sequence is 14 residues long. With 6 bases removed from V and 1 base from J, the gap between germline ends came to 13 bases. Germline V gene lookup returns CDR1 SGHRS and CDR2 YFSETQ. CDR3 DNA: TGCGCCAGCACCGCCCCGACAGGGAACACTGAAGCTTTCTTT. This translates into CASTAPTGNTEAFF.

The sample holds many counts of this clonotype. The chain carries TRBV10-3 and TRBJ1-1; D possibly corresponds to TRBD1 (6 bases). The V end lost 7 bases, the J end lost 0 bases, and 18 bases lay between the germline ends. Germline CDR1 and CDR2: ENHRY and SYGVKD. CDR3 size: 16 residues. The CDR3 bases are TGTGCCATCACCTTGGGGGCTGGGGAGATGAACACTGAAGCTTTCTTT. Its translation is CAITLGAGEMNTEAFF.

This clonotype was seen repeatedly, ten times or more. The chain recombines TRBV29-1 with TRBJ2-3, with D perhaps matching TRBD1 or TRBD2 (5 bases each). Trimming removed 6 bases at V and 0 bases at J, with 7 bases between. From germline, CDR1 is SQVTM and CDR2 ANQGSEA. CDR3 length: 12 amino acids. CDR3 DNA sequence: TGCAGCGTGAGGGACAGCACAGATACGCAGTATTTT. Translating it yields CSVRDSTDTQYF.

This clonotype was found a few times. This chain links TRBV7-9 with TRBJ2-5; D gene ambiguous. The V end lost 0 bases, the J end lost 5 bases, and 13 bases lay between the germline ends. Germline V gene data show CDR1 as SEHNR and CDR2 as FQNEAQ (reference sequence). The length of the CDR3 is 15 residues. CDR3 amino acids: CASSLAEIRMETQYF. The CDR3 DNA follows: TGTGCCAGCAGCTTAGCTGAGATAAGGATGGAGACCCAGTACTTC. Using reference TRBV7-9 and TRBJ2-5 for the parts outside the CDR3, the full variable domain is DTGVSQNPRHKITKRGQNVTFRCDPISEHNRLYWYRQTLGQGPEFLTYFQNEAQLEKSRLLSDRFSAERPKGSFSTLEIQRTEQGDSAMYLCASSLAEIRMETQYFGPGTRLLVL.

The chain recombines TRBV5-5 with TRBJ2-3; no clear D gene. V was cut by 7 bases and J by 4 bases, with 16 bases left in between. CDR3 length equals 14 residues. Looked up from germline, CDR1 is SGHKS and CDR2 is YYEKEE (reference sequence). The CDR3 DNA sequence: TGTGCCAGCCAGCGTGGCCCGACGGCAGATACGCAGTATTTT. This encodes CASQRGPTADTQYF.

This clonotype has at least ten counts. The V and J genes are TRBV10-3 and TRBJ2-3, with a weak D call TRBD1 (6 bases). Germline-derived CDR1 and CDR2 are ENHRY and SYGVKD. CDR3 size: 15 residues. Trimming removed 4 bases from V and 0 bases from J, with 11 bases in between. CDR3 loop: CAISAGTPSTDTQYF. Written as DNA, the CDR3 is TGTGCCATCAGTGCCGGGACACCAAGCACAGATACGCAGTATTTT.

This clonotype has at least ten counts. The CDR3 DNA sequence: TGTGCCAGCAGCCAAGGGCGGCACTATGGCTACACCTTC. Its translation: CASSQGRHYGYTF. V usage is TRBV14 and J usage is TRBJ1-2; D is undetermined. The CDR3 spans 13 residues. Germline assignment: CDR1 SGHDN and CDR2 FVKESK. V gave up 1 base and J gave up 3 bases, with 6 bases separating them.

This clonotype has a handful of counts. The chain has TRBV9 and TRBJ1-6, with unresolved D. The V end was cut by 3 bases, the J end by 7 bases, with 11 bases between. The CDR3 is 14 amino acids. Per germline, CDR1 SGDLS and CDR2 YYNGEE. For the CDR3, the DNA is TGTGCCAGCAGCGAAGACCCCGGGAATTCACCCCTCCACTTT. Amino acids: CASSEDPGNSPLHF.

The chain recombines TRBV12-3 or TRBV12-4 with TRBJ2-7; D ambiguous. The CDR3 has 13 amino acids. V lost 5 bases to trimming and J lost 0 bases, with 8 bases between them. Written as DNA, the CDR3 is TGTGCCAGCAGTCGCCCTAACTCCTACGAGCAGTACTTC. Amino acid sequence: CASSRPNSYEQYF.

This chain joins TRBV27 and TRBJ2-7, with 7 positions matching TRBD2. V shed 5 bases and J 2 bases; nucleotides not matched to a gene: 6. This CDR3 has 14 amino acids. Germline V gene lookup returns CDR1 MNHEY and CDR2 SMNVEV (reference sequence). The CDR3 bases are TGTGCCAGCAGTGCGCTAGCGGAACCCTACGAGCAGTACTTC. Its translation: CASSALAEPYEQYF.

This clonotype has a count of ten or more. The chain carries TRBV28 and TRBJ2-3; 10 nucleotides align to TRBD1. The CDR3 has 19 residues. J lost 6 bases, V lost 1 base, and 16 bases had no gene match. Germline CDR1 reads MDHEN; CDR2 reads SYDVKM. This chain's CDR3 is CASSLSTFAGQGIQDTQYF. The CDR3 DNA follows: TGTGCCAGCAGTTTATCCACCTTTGCGGGACAGGGGATTCAGGATACGCAGTATTTT.

This clonotype was counted many times. The genes are TRBV5-4 and TRBJ1-6; tentatively, D is TRBD1 (6 bases). Germline V gene sequence: CDR1 SGHNT, CDR2 YYREEE (reference sequence). Trimming removed 0 bases at V and 5 bases at J, with 6 bases between. This CDR3 is built from 14 residues. CDR3: CASSLGTDNSPLHF. The CDR3 region has the DNA TGTGCCAGCAGCTTGGGGACAGATAATTCACCCCTCCACTTT.

CDR3 region: CSARGGPGDTGELFF. The CDR3 bases are TGCAGTGCTAGAGGGGGACCCGGGGACACCGGGGAGCTGTTTTTT. This rearrangement joins TRBV20-1 to TRBJ2-2; the D gene could be TRBD1 or TRBD2 (5 bases each). The CDR3 covers 15 residues. V lost 1 base, J lost 3 bases, and 12 bases lay in between. Germline CDR1 and CDR2: DFQATT and SNEGSKA (reference sequence).

This clonotype has ten or more counts. The chain is built from TRBV7-6 and TRBJ2-1; 9 bases agree with TRBD2. J was trimmed by 2 bases and V by 0 bases; bases with no gene match: 5. Per germline, CDR1 SGHVS and CDR2 FNYEAQ. The CDR3 is 17 residues long. This CDR3 is CASSLAAGGRTYNEQFF. In DNA form, the CDR3 reads TGTGCCAGCAGCTTAGCCGCGGGGGGGAGGACCTACAATGAGCAGTTCTTC. The variable domain in full, with the rest retrieved from reference TRBV7-6 and TRBJ2-1, is GAGVSQSPRYKVTKRGQDVALRCDPISGHVSLYWYRQALGQGPEFLTYFNYEAQQDKSGLPNDRFSAERPEGSISTLTIQRTEQRDSAMYRCASSLAAGGRTYNEQFFGPGTRLTVL.

This clonotype was counted ten times or more. This chain links TRBV4-1 with TRBJ2-1; D gene unclear. Germline CDR1 and CDR2: MGHRA and YSYEKL. The V and J ends lost 1 base and 5 bases respectively, with 6 bases between them. This CDR3 contains 13 residues. This chain's CDR3 is CASSQGPDNEQFF. Here the CDR3 DNA reads TGCGCCAGCAGCCAAGGGCCTGACAATGAGCAGTTCTTC.

The V and J genes are TRBV7-8 and TRBJ1-5; D is undetermined. Trimming cost V 8 bases and J 0 bases, with 20 bases left between them. The CDR3 totals 17 residues. Germline V lookup: CDR1 SGHVS, CDR2 FQNEAQ. CDR3 nucleotide sequence: TGTGCCAGCGGGCGGGGAGCACACCTTTATAGCAATCAGCCCCAGCATTTT. Translation: CASGRGAHLYSNQPQHF.

This clonotype turned up a few times. The chain's CDR3 is CAWSVSGDYEQYF. The CDR3 nucleotides are TGTGCCTGGAGTGTTAGCGGTGACTACGAGCAGTACTTC. The V and J genes are TRBV30 and TRBJ2-7; weak D call: TRBD2 (6 bases). V dropped 0 bases and J dropped 3 bases, with 9 bases sitting between them. CDR3 length: 13 amino acids. Germline CDR1 and CDR2: GTSNPN and SVGIG (reference sequence).

The chain carries TRBV5-1 and TRBJ1-1, with 12 bases fitting TRBD1. Germline trimming cut 4 bases from V and 3 bases from J; bases unmatched to any gene: 7. The germline gives CDR1 SGHRS, CDR2 YFSETQ. CDR3 length equals 16 residues. CDR3 amino acids: CASSSGDRGRDTEAFF. The DNA of the CDR3 is TGCGCCAGCAGCAGTGGGGACAGGGGGCGAGACACTGAAGCTTTCTTT. The full variable domain, its missing parts supplied by reference TRBV5-1 and TRBJ1-1, is KAGVTQTPRYLIKTRGQQVTLSCSPISGHRSVSWYQQTPGQGLQFLFEYFSETQRNKGNFPGRFSGRQFSNSRSEMNVSTLELGDSALYLCASSSGDRGRDTEAFFGQGTRLTVV.

The V gene is TRBV5-1, the J gene TRBJ1-2; D unresolved. Trimming removed 1 base from V and 2 bases from J, with 9 bases in between. The CDR3 loop spans 14 amino acids. Germline V gene data show CDR1 as SGHRS and CDR2 as YFSETQ. The CDR3 DNA reads as TGCGCCAGCAGCTTGACACCCGCGAACTATGGCTACACCTTC. Residues: CASSLTPANYGYTF. Together with reference TRBV5-1 and TRBJ1-2, the CDR3 gives the full variable domain: KAGVTQTPRYLIKTRGQQVTLSCSPISGHRSVSWYQQTPGQGLQFLFEYFSETQRNKGNFPGRFSGRQFSNSRSEMNVSTLELGDSALYLCASSLTPANYGYTFGSGTRLTVV.

This clonotype was picked up many times. CDR3 protein: CAAGTATPPLHF. DNA for the CDR3: TGTGCTGCCGGGACAGCAACTCCACCCCTCCACTTT. The chain couples TRBV12-3 or TRBV12-4 to TRBJ1-6, with 7 bases identical to TRBD1. The CDR3 consists of 12 residues.

This clonotype occurred many times. V is TRBV27 and J is TRBJ2-7; 7 bases fit TRBD2. The CDR3 contains 15 residues. V lost 6 bases to trimming and J lost 3 bases; unmatched junction nucleotides: 11. Germline CDR1 is MNHEY and CDR2 is SMNVEV (reference sequence). CDR3 in DNA: TGTGCCAGCAGCTCAGCGGGGTCGGGAAGCTACGAGCAGTACTTC. Amino acids: CASSSAGSGSYEQYF.

This clonotype was observed a handful of times. The chain uses TRBV9 and TRBJ2-2; tentatively, D is TRBD1 or TRBD2 (5 bases each). V was cut by 7 bases and J by 3 bases, with 16 bases left in between. CDR3 length: 15 residues. Germline CDR1 reads SGDLS; CDR2 reads YYNGEE. The CDR3 coding sequence is TGTGCCAGCCAACCAGGGACGTGGGACACCGGGGAGCTGTTTTTT. Translated, it gives CASQPGTWDTGELFF.

This clonotype was observed many times. V gene TRBV27 combines with J gene TRBJ2-5, with 11 bases aligning to TRBD2. J was trimmed by 5 bases and V by 5 bases; bases with no gene match: 7. From germline, CDR1 is MNHEY and CDR2 SMNVEV (reference sequence). The CDR3 is 15 amino acids. CDR3 in amino acids: CASSTLAGGSETQYF. The CDR3 coding sequence is TGTGCCAGCAGTACCCTAGCGGGGGGCTCGGAGACCCAGTACTTC.

This clonotype showed up many times. V gene TRBV6-5 combines with J gene TRBJ2-7, with D perhaps given as TRBD1 or TRBD2 (5 bases each). CDR1 is MNHEY, CDR2 SVGAGI, per germline. V lost 8 bases, J lost 2 bases, and 22 bases lay in between. CDR3 size: 16 residues. The CDR3 region is CASGTLFLASPYEQYF. CDR3 coding DNA: TGTGCCAGCGGGACCCTTTTTTTGGCCTCCCCCTACGAGCAGTACTTC.

The chain joins TRBV20-1 to TRBJ1-5; D might be TRBD1 (6 bases). The CDR3 length is 13 residues. Trimming pared 5 bases from V and 1 base from J, leaving 9 bases between. In germline, CDR1 is DFQATT, CDR2 SNEGSKA (reference sequence). The CDR3 DNA reads TGCAGTGCTGAAGACAGGAGCAATCAGCCCCAGCATTTT. Its protein is CSAEDRSNQPQHF.